Shown below are 10 T cell receptor beta chains from a single sample sequenced in a study of CD8 T cells in Susac syndrome (dated by TCRdb to the late 2010s). The library was made by the immunoSEQ multiplex PCR assay. RNA was extracted using the RNeasy kit, and roughly 0.45 to 1 microgram was reverse transcribed with random hexamers. TCRdb reran the public reads through fastp at Q25 and MiXCR, keeping productive beta chains. Entries that share a CDR3 protein sequence are merged under the most common genes and DNA. This sample holds about 80,000 distinct CDR3 sequences; about 91% were observed only once. Around 0.5% of the sample is held by the ten biggest clonotypes. The sequencing input was CD8+ T cells from PBMCs. All receptors derive from a human donor with multiple sclerosis.

V usage is TRBV6-1 and J usage is TRBJ1-5; D is unclear. V gave up 1 base and J gave up 3 bases, with 16 bases separating them. CDR1 and CDR2 (germline): MNHNS, SASEGT. CDR3 length: 17 amino acids. CDR3 sequence (DNA): TGTGCCAGCAGTGAAGGGTTCGGGCAGAACTACAATCAGCCCCAGCATTTT. Its protein product is CASSEGFGQNYNQPQHF.

The gene calls are TRBV24-1 and TRBJ2-3; 11 bases line up with TRBD2. V lost 3 bases, J lost 5 bases, and 3 bases stayed unmatched. The germline CDR1 and CDR2 sequences are KGHDR and SFDVKD. The CDR3 covers 15 residues. The CDR3 sequence: CATSDLAGGEDTQYF. In nucleotides, the CDR3 is TGTGCCACCAGTGATCTAGCGGGAGGAGAAGATACGCAGTATTTT.

The rearrangement joins TRBV6-2 or TRBV6-3 to TRBJ2-2; no definite D call. This CDR3 contains 12 residues. V was clipped by 5 bases and J by 5 bases, with 6 bases between them. CDR1 is MNHEY and CDR2 is SVGEGT in the germline V gene. CDR3 coding DNA: TGTGCCAGCAGTATACAGACCGGGGAGCTGTTTTTT. Amino acid sequence: CASSIQTGELFF.

This chain connects TRBV19 to TRBJ2-4, with TRBD1 matching over 7 bases. Germline V gene lookup returns CDR1 LNHDA and CDR2 SQIVND (reference sequence). V lost 6 bases, J lost 2 bases, and 16 bases stayed unmatched. CDR3 length equals 18 residues. The CDR3 DNA follows: TGTGCCAGTAGCCCCTCGAAGACAGGGATAAGGTCCAAAAACATTCAGTACTTC. The encoded protein is CASSPSKTGIRSKNIQYF.

V gene TRBV5-1 combines with J gene TRBJ2-1; a weak D match, TRBD2 (6 bases). Trimming took off 4 bases at V and 9 bases at J, with 11 bases between the two ends. The CDR3 has 12 amino acids. CDR1 and CDR2 from the germline V gene are SGHRS and YFSETQ. The CDR3 nucleotides read TGCGCCAGCAGCCACCCGGGGGTTGAGCAGTTCTTC. Amino acid sequence: CASSHPGVEQFF.

The rearrangement joins TRBV19 to TRBJ2-1; unclear D gene. Germline-derived CDR1 and CDR2 are LNHDA and SQIVND (reference sequence). The germline V and J ends were trimmed by 7 bases and 7 bases, with 11 bases remaining between them. The CDR3 loop spans 12 amino acids. CDR3 coding DNA: TGTGCCAGTACCCACGGTGCGAATGAGCAGTTCTTC. This translates into CASTHGANEQFF.

V is TRBV4-3 and J is TRBJ2-1, with 13 bases that match TRBD2. The trim removed 3 bases at V and 9 bases at J, leaving 14 bases unmatched. CDR1 and CDR2 (germline): LGHNA, YSLEER. The CDR3 contains 18 residues. The CDR3 spells CASSHIYPGLAGSLEQFF. The CDR3 nucleotides read TGCGCCAGCAGCCACATCTATCCGGGACTAGCGGGATCGCTTGAGCAGTTCTTC.

The chain is built from TRBV19 and TRBJ1-1; D unclear. The CDR3 consists of 13 residues. CDR1 is LNHDA and CDR2 is SQIVND in the germline V gene (reference sequence). V lost 2 bases to trimming and J lost 1 base, with 5 bases between them. Here the CDR3 DNA reads TGTGCCAGTAGTATAATGGAGAACACTGAAGCTTTCTTT. Translated: CASSIMENTEAFF.

The chain recombines TRBV2 with TRBJ2-3, with 10 bases aligning to TRBD2. The J segment lost 0 bases and the V segment lost 6 bases, leaving 3 bases of the junction unmatched. The CDR3 extends over 15 amino acids. Germline CDR1 is SNHLY and CDR2 is FYNNEI. CDR3 in amino acids: CASRLAGTSTDTQYF. In DNA, the CDR3 is TGTGCCAGCAGACTAGCGGGGACTAGCACAGATACGCAGTATTTT.

V gene TRBV15 combines with J gene TRBJ1-1, with TRBD1 matching over 10 bases. This CDR3 contains 18 residues. Germline loops: CDR1 LNHNV, CDR2 YYDKDF (reference sequence). V shed 5 bases, J shed 0 bases, and the junction held 12 bases outside the gene matches. CDR3 in amino acids: CATSPHRDRGYLNTEAFF. CDR3 nucleotide sequence: TGTGCCACCAGCCCACACCGGGACAGGGGCTATTTGAACACTGAAGCTTTCTTT.